This TCR beta chain came from a study of T cell repertoires in cytomegalovirus infection. Across the whole study: Matching HLA type, along with CMV infection, was indicated by public TCR beta signatures.

This clonotype has a count of ten or more. What it binds is not known. General study results and limits: Identification of carriers of CMV plus the relevant HLA was performed using cumulative public TCR beta family frequency. HLA-C-restricted, CMV-specific TCR beta clonotypes were dominant ex vivo.

TCRdb used MiXCR to reprocess the reads, holding one entry per CDR3 protein. The table records approximately 500,000 distinct CDR3 sequences, approximately 16% of them present only once. V shed 4 bases and J 1 base; nucleotides not matched to a gene: 9. The CDR3 length is 17 residues. From germline, CDR1 is LGHNA and CDR2 YNFKEQ. The sample was CD8+ T cells from PBMCs. The TCR was taken from a human donor in good health (CMV status not recorded). Some clones in this sample may be carry-over from other donors' samples. The chain combines TRBV4-2 with TRBJ2-5; TRBD2 aligns across 10 bases. The DNA for the CDR3 is TGTGCCAGCAGCCCCGGTGGTAGCGGGAGGATCCAAGAGACCCAGTACTTC. Translation: CASSPGGSGRIQETQYF.